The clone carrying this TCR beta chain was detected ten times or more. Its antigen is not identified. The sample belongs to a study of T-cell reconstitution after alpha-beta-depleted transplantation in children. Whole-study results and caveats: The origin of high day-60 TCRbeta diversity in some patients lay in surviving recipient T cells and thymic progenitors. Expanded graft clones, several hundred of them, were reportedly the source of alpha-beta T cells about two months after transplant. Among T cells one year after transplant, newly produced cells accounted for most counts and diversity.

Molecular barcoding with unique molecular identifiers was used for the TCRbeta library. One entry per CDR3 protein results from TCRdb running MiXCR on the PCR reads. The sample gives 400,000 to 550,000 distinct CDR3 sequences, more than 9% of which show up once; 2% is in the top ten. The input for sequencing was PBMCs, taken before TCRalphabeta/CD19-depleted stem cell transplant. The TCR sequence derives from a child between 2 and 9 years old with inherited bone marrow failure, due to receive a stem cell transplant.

For the CDR3, the DNA is TGCAGTGCTAGAGGTCCAGGGGATCAGCCCCAGCATTTT. Its translation is CSARGPGDQPQHF. The J gene is TRBJ1-5, the V gene TRBV20-1; D is possibly TRBD1 (6 bases). Germline CDR1 is DFQATT and CDR2 is SNEGSKA (reference sequence). The CDR3 length is 13 residues. Trimming took 1 base from V and 5 from J, leaving 9 bases between them.